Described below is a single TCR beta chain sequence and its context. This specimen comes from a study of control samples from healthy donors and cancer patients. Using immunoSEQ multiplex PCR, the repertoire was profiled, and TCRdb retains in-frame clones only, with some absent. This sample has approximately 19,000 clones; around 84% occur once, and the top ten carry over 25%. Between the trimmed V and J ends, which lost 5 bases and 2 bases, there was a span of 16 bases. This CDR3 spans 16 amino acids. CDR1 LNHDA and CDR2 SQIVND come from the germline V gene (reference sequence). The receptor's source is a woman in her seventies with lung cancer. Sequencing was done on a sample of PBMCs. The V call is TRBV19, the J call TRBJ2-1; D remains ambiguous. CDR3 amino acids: CASSYWAPDPYNEQFF. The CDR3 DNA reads TGTGCCAGTAGTTACTGGGCCCCGGACCCCTACAATGAGCAGTTCTTC.